The rows below give T cell receptor beta chains drawn from one sample of a study of blood T cell repertoires in COVID-19. Sequenced by immunoSEQ multiplex PCR; TCRdb stores in-frame clones only, minus some. The profile shows about 200,000 clones, about 82% of them singletons. The sequencing input was PBMCs or T cells enriched from blood (not recorded which). These receptors were collected from a man between 35 and 55 years old with acute COVID-19. Each CDR3 is given without its conserved first and last residue. The D gene is left open where the match is weak.

d_gene: TRBD2; j_gene: TRBJ2-7; v_gene: TRBV18; CDR3aa: ASSSVVASGFGEQY
d_gene: TRBD2; j_gene: TRBJ2-1; v_gene: TRBV14; CDR3aa: ASSQVRLALNEQF
d_gene: -; j_gene: TRBJ2-3; v_gene: TRBV19; CDR3aa: ASRLPHLQRLGSDTQY
d_gene: -; j_gene: TRBJ1-2; v_gene: TRBV5-1; CDR3aa: ASSSQGLAGYT
d_gene: -; j_gene: TRBJ2-7; v_gene: TRBV9; CDR3aa: ASSVVGAGEQY
d_gene: TRBD1; j_gene: TRBJ2-7; v_gene: TRBV10-3; CDR3aa: AITTTGFYEQY
d_gene: TRBD1; j_gene: TRBJ2-7; v_gene: TRBV5-4; CDR3aa: ASSLGQGVDEQY
d_gene: TRBD1; j_gene: TRBJ2-1; v_gene: TRBV5-1; CDR3aa: ASSSSWQGAYNEQF
d_gene: -; j_gene: TRBJ1-3; v_gene: TRBV5-6; CDR3aa: ASSLEGRGHTIY
d_gene: TRBD1; j_gene: TRBJ2-2; v_gene: TRBV9; CDR3aa: ASSPGPGGGELF
d_gene: TRBD2; j_gene: TRBJ2-3; v_gene: TRBV28; CDR3aa: ASSLWFKGKGTGTSGTDTQY
d_gene: TRBD2; j_gene: TRBJ2-7; v_gene: TRBV5-4; CDR3aa: ASSLEASGNQGQY
d_gene: -; j_gene: TRBJ1-3; v_gene: TRBV14; CDR3aa: ASSLFNTIY
d_gene: -; j_gene: TRBJ1-4; v_gene: TRBV6-1; CDR3aa: ASSEILRGEKLF
d_gene: -; j_gene: TRBJ1-1; v_gene: TRBV9; CDR3aa: ASSVAAGRRTEAF
d_gene: -; j_gene: TRBJ1-1; v_gene: TRBV6-5; CDR3aa: ASSFGAEAF
d_gene: -; j_gene: TRBJ1-2; v_gene: TRBV6-5; CDR3aa: ASSPMRVYGYT
d_gene: -; j_gene: TRBJ2-2; v_gene: TRBV7-3; CDR3aa: ASSLDGEGELF
d_gene: -; j_gene: TRBJ1-2; v_gene: TRBV3-1/TRBV3-2; CDR3aa: ASEGPGSGNYGYT
d_gene: -; j_gene: TRBJ2-1; v_gene: TRBV19; CDR3aa: ASSIDPWLVNEQF
d_gene: -; j_gene: TRBJ2-7; v_gene: TRBV7-9; CDR3aa: ASSFGTGEVEQY
d_gene: TRBD2; j_gene: TRBJ2-1; v_gene: TRBV11-2; CDR3aa: ASSWGTSGIRSNEQF
d_gene: TRBD2; j_gene: TRBJ2-7; v_gene: TRBV6-5; CDR3aa: ASSWTSGTREQY
d_gene: -; j_gene: TRBJ2-7; v_gene: TRBV15; CDR3aa: ATSRESSEQY
d_gene: TRBD1; j_gene: TRBJ2-1; v_gene: TRBV9; CDR3aa: ASSDGDSGSYNEQF
d_gene: TRBD2; j_gene: TRBJ2-3; v_gene: TRBV5-1; CDR3aa: ASRPGLAGDTQY
d_gene: TRBD1; j_gene: TRBJ2-1; v_gene: TRBV5-1; CDR3aa: ASSRDRGWNEQF
d_gene: -; j_gene: TRBJ1-4; v_gene: TRBV28; CDR3aa: ASSGSNRPLGEKLF
d_gene: TRBD2; j_gene: TRBJ2-1; v_gene: TRBV7-3; CDR3aa: ASSLSGLAGVGSYNEQF
d_gene: -; j_gene: TRBJ1-1; v_gene: TRBV3-1/TRBV3-2; CDR3aa: ASSHRGRNTEAF
d_gene: TRBD2; j_gene: TRBJ2-2; v_gene: TRBV7-9; CDR3aa: ASSSLAVNTGELF
d_gene: TRBD1; j_gene: TRBJ2-7; v_gene: TRBV3-1/TRBV3-2; CDR3aa: ASSQTAGQGYEQY